This T cell receptor (beta chain) originates from a study of T-cell memory formation after mild COVID-19. The length of the CDR3 is 15 residues. The V gene lost 3 bases and the J gene lost 4 bases, with 15 bases spanning the gap. TCRdb itself ran the 5' RACE reads through MiXCR, one entry per CDR3 protein. Found here are roughly 480,000 distinct CDR3 sequences, 20% to 30% of them singletons; the top ten hold around an eighth. This sequence was found in an adult woman who had mild COVID-19 (a few samples of this study predate the infection). Cell type and time point are not known. The chain employs TRBV12-3 or TRBV12-4 and TRBJ1-1, with D possibly TRBD1 on 6 matching bases. Sequencing used PBMCs or a T cell subset sorted from them (not recorded which). The chain's CDR3 is CASSFDPGVGTEAFF. In nucleotides, the CDR3 is TGTGCCAGCAGTTTCGATCCAGGGGTGGGCACTGAAGCTTTCTTT.